The clone carrying this T cell receptor (beta chain) was observed a single time. V lost 8 bases to trimming and J lost 5 bases, with 20 bases between them. CDR1 and CDR2 (germline): MDHEN, SYDVKM. The CDR3 consists of 15 residues. Clones were read by immunoSEQ multiplex PCR, and TCRdb kept only the in-frame ones, dropping some. The sample lists about 120,000 clones, around nine tenths occurring once. This sample is drawn from a study of control samples from healthy donors and cancer patients. Sequenced material: blood. The TCR comes from a woman in her 70s in good health. The genes are TRBV28 and TRBJ2-3; weak D call: TRBD2 (6 bases). The CDR3 reads CASLQWDFGKDTQYF. The CDR3 DNA sequence: TGTGCCAGCCTACAATGGGACTTTGGGAAAGATACGCAGTATTTT.